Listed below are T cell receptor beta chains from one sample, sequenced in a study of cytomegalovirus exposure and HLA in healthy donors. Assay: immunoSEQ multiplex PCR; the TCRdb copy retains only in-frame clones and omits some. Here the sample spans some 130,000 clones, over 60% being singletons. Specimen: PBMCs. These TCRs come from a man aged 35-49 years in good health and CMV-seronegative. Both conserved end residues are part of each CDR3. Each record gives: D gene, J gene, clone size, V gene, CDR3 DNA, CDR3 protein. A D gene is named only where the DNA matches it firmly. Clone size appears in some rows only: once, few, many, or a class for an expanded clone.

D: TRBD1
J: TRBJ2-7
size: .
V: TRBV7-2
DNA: TGTGCCAGCAGGGGGACAGGGAGCCCCGAGCAGTACTTC
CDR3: CASRGTGSPEQYF

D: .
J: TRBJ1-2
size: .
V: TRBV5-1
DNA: TGCGCCAGCAGCTTGGTATCCGGGGATTGGGGCTACACCTTC
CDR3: CASSLVSGDWGYTF

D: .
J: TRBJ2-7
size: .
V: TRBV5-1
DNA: TGCGCCAGCAGCTTGGGTGAGACAGAGCAGTACTTC
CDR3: CASSLGETEQYF

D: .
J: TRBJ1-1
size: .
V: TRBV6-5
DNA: TGTGCCAGCAAGGAGATTTTGAACACTGAAGCTTTCTTT
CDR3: CASKEILNTEAFF

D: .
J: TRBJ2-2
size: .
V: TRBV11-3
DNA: TGTGCCAGCAGCTTAGTACAGGGCGGACCGAACACCGGGGAGCTGTTTTTT
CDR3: CASSLVQGGPNTGELFF

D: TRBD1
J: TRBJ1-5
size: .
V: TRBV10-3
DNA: TGTGCCATCAGGGGGACAGAAGATCAGCCCCAGCATTTT
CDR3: CAIRGTEDQPQHF

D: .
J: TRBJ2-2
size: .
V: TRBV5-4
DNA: TGTGCCAGCAGCTTGGCTCGGGGGGCATTAGAAACCGGGGAGCTGTTTTTT
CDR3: CASSLARGALETGELFF

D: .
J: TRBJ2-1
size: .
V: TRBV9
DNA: TGTGCCAGCAGCGCTGGTGGGGCGGATGAGCAGTTCTTC
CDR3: CASSAGGADEQFF

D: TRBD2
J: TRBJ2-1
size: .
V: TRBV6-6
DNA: TGTGCCAGCCAGACTAGCGGGAGACTGGGTGAGCAGTTCTTC
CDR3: CASQTSGRLGEQFF

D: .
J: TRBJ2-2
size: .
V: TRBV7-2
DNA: TGTGCCAGCAGCCCCCGTTCAGGGTCGTACACCGGGGAGCTGTTTTTT
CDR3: CASSPRSGSYTGELFF

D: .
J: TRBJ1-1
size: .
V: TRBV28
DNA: TGTGCCAGCAGGGCAGCCTCGGAGGGGAGAACTGAAGCTTTCTTT
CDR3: CASRAASEGRTEAFF

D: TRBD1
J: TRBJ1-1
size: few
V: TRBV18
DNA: TGTGCCAGCTCACCCTTACAGGGGGGAGCTTTCTTT
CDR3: CASSPLQGGAFF

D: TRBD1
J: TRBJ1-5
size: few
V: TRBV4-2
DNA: TGTGCCAGCAGCGGGACAGGGCCGGAACCTTACAATCAGCCCCAGCATTTT
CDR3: CASSGTGPEPYNQPQHF

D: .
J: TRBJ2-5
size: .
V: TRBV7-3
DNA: TGTGCCAGCAGCCCCGTCGGGGGTGGGGAGACCCAGTACTTC
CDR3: CASSPVGGGETQYF

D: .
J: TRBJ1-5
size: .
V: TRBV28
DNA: TGTGCCAGCAGGCTACAGGGCGGAGGCAATCAGCCCCAGCATTTT
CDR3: CASRLQGGGNQPQHF

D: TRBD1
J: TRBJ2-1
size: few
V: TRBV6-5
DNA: TGTGCCAGCAGTTTCCACGGGACAGCCACCTACAATGAGCAGTTCTTC
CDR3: CASSFHGTATYNEQFF

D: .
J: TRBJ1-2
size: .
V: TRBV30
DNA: TGTGCCTGGGGTAGAAACTATGGCTACACCTTC
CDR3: CAWGRNYGYTF

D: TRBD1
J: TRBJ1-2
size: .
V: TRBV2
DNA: TGTGCCAGCAAGACAGGGGCTAACTATGGCTACACCTTC
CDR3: CASKTGANYGYTF

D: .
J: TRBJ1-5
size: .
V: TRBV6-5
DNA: TGTGCCAGCAGTTACGGGGGAGGCGGTCAGCCCCAGCATTTT
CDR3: CASSYGGGGQPQHF

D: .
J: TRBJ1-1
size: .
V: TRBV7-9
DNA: TGTGCCAGCAGCGTTTGGATTGGGGAGGTCACTGAAGCTTTCTTT
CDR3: CASSVWIGEVTEAFF

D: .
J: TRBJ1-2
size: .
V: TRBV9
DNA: TGTGCCAGCAGCGGGGGAGGGGCAGGGGTTTACTATGGCTACACCTTC
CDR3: CASSGGGAGVYYGYTF

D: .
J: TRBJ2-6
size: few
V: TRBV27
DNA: TGTGCCAGCAGCCCGGACAGCACAGGGATTATTGGGGCCAACGTCCTGACTTTC
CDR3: CASSPDSTGIIGANVLTF

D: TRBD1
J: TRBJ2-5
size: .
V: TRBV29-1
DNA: TGCAGCGTGAACAGGGGGTCCTTGGAGACCCAGTACTTC
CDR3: CSVNRGSLETQYF

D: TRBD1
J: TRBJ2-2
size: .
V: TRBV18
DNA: TGTGCCAGCTCACCCCCGGGACAGGGATACACCGGGGAGCTGTTTTTT
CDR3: CASSPPGQGYTGELFF